This T cell receptor (beta chain) was recorded in a study of cytomegalovirus exposure and HLA in healthy donors. Points from the study as a whole: Follow-up analysis later connected one missense variant in DCLRE1C with trimming of TCR beta V- and J-genes. An analysis done earlier found most TCR beta V segments productive about 87% or about 30% of the time. Compared with the roughly 700-donor mean, an Asian-associated ancestry cluster reportedly had fewer N-insertions, according to a later analysis.

On this clone itself: Its cognate antigen is unknown.

With 60 Vbeta and 13 Jbeta primers, the PCR was carried out. Only in-frame clones appear in the TCRdb table, and some are missing; sequencing was by immunoSEQ multiplex PCR. The sample lists about 120,000 clones; about 85% were seen once. V was clipped by 1 base and J by 5 bases, with 19 bases between them. This CDR3 is built from 18 residues. Germline loops: CDR1 SGHRS, CDR2 YFSETQ. Sequencing was performed on PBMCs. The clonotype was recovered from a man in his late teens or twenties in good health and CMV-seropositive. The genes are TRBV5-1 and TRBJ1-6; TRBD1 is a possible D gene (5 bases). The CDR3 loop reads CASSLLSQALTNNSPLHF. The CDR3 DNA reads as TGCGCCAGCAGCTTGTTATCACAGGCCCTGACAAATAATTCACCCCTCCACTTT.